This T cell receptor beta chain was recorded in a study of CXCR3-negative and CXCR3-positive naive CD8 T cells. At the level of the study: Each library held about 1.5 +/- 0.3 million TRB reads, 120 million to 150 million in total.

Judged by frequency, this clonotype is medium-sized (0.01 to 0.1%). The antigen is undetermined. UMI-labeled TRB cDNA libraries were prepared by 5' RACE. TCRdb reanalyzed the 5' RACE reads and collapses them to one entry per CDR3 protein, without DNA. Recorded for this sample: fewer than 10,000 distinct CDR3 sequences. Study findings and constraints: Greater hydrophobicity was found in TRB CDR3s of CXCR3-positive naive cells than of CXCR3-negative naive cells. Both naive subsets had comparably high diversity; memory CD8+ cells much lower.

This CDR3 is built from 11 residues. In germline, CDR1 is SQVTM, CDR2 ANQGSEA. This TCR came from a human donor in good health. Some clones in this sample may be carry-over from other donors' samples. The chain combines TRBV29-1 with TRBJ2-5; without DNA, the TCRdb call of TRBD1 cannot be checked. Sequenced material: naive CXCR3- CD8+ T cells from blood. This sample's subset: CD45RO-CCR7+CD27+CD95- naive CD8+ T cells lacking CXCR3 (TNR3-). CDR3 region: CSVDGAETQYF.